Shown below are 30 T cell receptor beta chains from a single sample sequenced in a study of blood T cell repertoires in COVID-19. Profiling relied on immunoSEQ multiplex PCR, and the TCRdb table lists in-frame clones only, not all of them. The top ten clones hold under 5% of a sample with about 58,000 clones, about four fifths of them seen once. The specimen was peripheral blood. These receptors all come from a human donor in a cohort sampled during active COVID-19.

The chain joins TRBV11-2 to TRBJ1-4, with TRBD1 matching 9 bases. This CDR3 spans 14 amino acids. With V trimmed by 4 bases and J by 5 bases, 2 bases remained unmatched. From germline, CDR1 is SGHAT and CDR2 FQNNGV. The CDR3 DNA reads TGTGCCAGCAGCTCGGACAGGGGAAATGAAAAACTGTTTTTT. Its protein product is CASSSDRGNEKLFF.

This chain joins TRBV5-1 and TRBJ2-5; 7 positions match TRBD1. CDR1 SGHRS and CDR2 YFSETQ come from the germline V gene. Trimming at V came to 0 bases and at J to 2 bases, leaving 4 bases not matched to a gene. CDR3 size: 15 residues. For the CDR3, the DNA is TGCGCCAGCAGCTTGGGGACAGGACCGCAAGAGACCCAGTACTTC. The encoded protein is CASSLGTGPQETQYF.

The chain joins TRBV7-2 to TRBJ1-2, with a possible D match to TRBD1 (5 bases). Germline lookup yields CDR1 SGHTA and CDR2 FQGNSA. The CDR3 covers 14 residues. Trimming pared 6 bases from V and 1 base from J, leaving 12 bases between. The CDR3: CASRSGGGNYGYTF. Written as DNA, the CDR3 is TGTGCCAGCAGGTCCGGGGGGGGTAACTATGGCTACACCTTC.

This chain links TRBV6-1 with TRBJ1-5; possible D gene TRBD1, 5 bases. The CDR3 totals 16 residues. CDR1 MNHNS and CDR2 SASEGT come from the germline V gene. The V gene lost 1 base and the J gene lost 10 bases, with 20 bases spanning the gap. The CDR3 region is CASSEVALQYGQPQHF. The CDR3 coding sequence is TGTGCCAGCAGTGAAGTCGCACTCCAATATGGACAACCCCAGCATTTT.

The J gene is TRBJ2-3, the V gene TRBV27; the D gene is possibly TRBD1 (5 bases). This CDR3 comprises 14 residues. CDR1 is MNHEY and CDR2 is SMNVEV in the germline V gene (reference sequence). V was pared by 5 bases and J by 3 bases, with 12 bases between. CDR3 sequence (DNA): TGTGCCAGCAGTATCAGGGCTTTTACAGATACGCAGTATTTT. It translates to CASSIRAFTDTQYF.

This rearrangement joins TRBV9 to TRBJ1-1, with no clear D. The CDR3 loop spans 13 amino acids. V lost 0 bases to trimming and J lost 3 bases, with 6 bases between them. Germline CDR1 reads SGDLS; CDR2 reads YYNGEE. CDR3 region: CASSVGPHTEAFF. In DNA, the CDR3 is TGTGCCAGCAGCGTAGGGCCGCACACTGAAGCTTTCTTT.

The V call is TRBV6-6, the J call TRBJ1-4, with 8 positions matching TRBD1. J lost 2 bases, V lost 5 bases, and 1 base had no gene match. Germline V gene lookup returns CDR1 MNHNY and CDR2 SVGAGI (reference sequence). The CDR3 consists of 14 residues. The CDR3 loop is CASSRQGTNEKLFF. DNA of the CDR3: TGTGCCAGCAGTAGACAGGGGACTAATGAAAAACTGTTTTTT.

This chain uses TRBV7-2 with TRBJ2-7, with 9 bases aligning to TRBD2. CDR3 size: 17 residues. V dropped 0 bases and J dropped 0; count of bases not matched to a gene: 6. Germline CDR1 is SGHTA and CDR2 is FQGNSA. CDR3 region: CASSLASGGRASYEQYF. The CDR3 region has the DNA TGTGCCAGCAGCTTAGCTTCTGGCGGGAGGGCCTCCTACGAGCAGTACTTC. Drawing the rest from reference TRBV7-2 and TRBJ2-7, the complete variable domain is GAGVSQSPSNKVTEKGKDVELRCDPISGHTALYWYRQSLGQGLEFLIYFQGNSAPDKSGLPSDRFSAERTGGSVSTLTIQRTQQEDSAVYLCASSLASGGRASYEQYFGPGTRLTVT.

The genes are TRBV6-5 and TRBJ1-5; 8 bases map to TRBD1. The ends lost 5 bases at V and 7 bases at J; junction bases unmatched: 7. The CDR3 length is 14 residues. In germline, CDR1 is MNHEY, CDR2 SVGAGI. In nucleotides, the CDR3 is TGTGCCAGCAGTAGGACAGGGTGGGGGCAGCCCCAGCATTTT. The encoded protein is CASSRTGWGQPQHF.

This rearrangement joins TRBV14 to TRBJ1-5; D is unclear. This CDR3 spans 15 amino acids. Germline loops: CDR1 SGHDN, CDR2 FVKESK. V lost 0 bases, J lost 0 bases, and 6 bases lay in between. CDR3 in amino acids: CASSQDASSNQPQHF. CDR3 nucleotides: TGTGCCAGCAGCCAAGACGCCAGTAGCAATCAGCCCCAGCATTTT.

The chain couples TRBV2 to TRBJ2-7; TRBD2 might be the D (6 bases). The CDR3 runs 17 residues. Germline V CDR1 and CDR2: SNHLY, FYNNEI. Trimming stripped 0 bases from V and 7 bases from J, with 22 bases between. CDR3 residues: CASSEALRWGVGREQYF. The CDR3 DNA reads TGTGCCAGCAGTGAAGCGCTTCGCTGGGGGGTCGGGAGAGAGCAGTACTTC.

The rearrangement uses TRBV19 and TRBJ2-6; tentatively, D is TRBD1 (6 bases). Germline V lookup: CDR1 LNHDA, CDR2 SQIVND (reference sequence). The CDR3 loop spans 18 amino acids. The ends were cut back, 3 bases at V and 1 base at J, with 16 bases in the middle. The CDR3 protein is CASSIWFGGQSGANVLTF. CDR3 in DNA: TGTGCCAGTAGTATCTGGTTTGGGGGCCAATCTGGGGCCAACGTCCTGACTTTC.

The chain links TRBV24-1 to TRBJ2-7; 7 bases align to TRBD1. The CDR3 extends over 18 amino acids. CDR1 and CDR2 from the germline V gene are KGHDR and SFDVKD. V was clipped by 0 bases and J by 3 bases; unmatched bases: 13. As DNA, the CDR3 is TGTGCCACCAGTGATTTGAATGATAGGACAGGACCAAACTACGAGCAGTACTTC. It specifies CATSDLNDRTGPNYEQYF.

This chain links TRBV3-1 (or the pseudogene TRBV3-2) with TRBJ1-1; 9 positions agree with TRBD1. Germline V gives CDR1 LGHDT, CDR2 YNNKEL (reference sequence). This CDR3 spans 12 amino acids. Unmatched junction bases numbered 7, after V lost 6 bases and J lost 11 bases. The CDR3 DNA reads as TGTGCCAGCAGACCCGGGACAGGGTTTGCTTTCTTT. It is translated as CASRPGTGFAFF.

This clone was counted a few times. The rearrangement joins TRBV27 to TRBJ1-4, with a weak D call TRBD1 (5 bases). The V gene's germline CDR1 is MNHEY and CDR2 SMNVEV (reference sequence). The CDR3 is 13 residues long. V lost 6 bases, J lost 5 bases, and 10 bases lay in between. CDR3 loop: CASRRQRNEKLFF. Here the CDR3 DNA reads TGTGCCAGCAGGAGACAGAGAAATGAAAAACTGTTTTTT.

The chain employs TRBV4-3 and TRBJ2-1; D is perhaps TRBD1 (5 bases). CDR1 and CDR2 from the germline V gene are LGHNA and YSLEER. The V and J ends lost 0 bases and 8 bases respectively, with 11 bases between them. The CDR3 consists of 14 residues. CDR3 region: CASSQDLGVDEQFF. CDR3 bases: TGCGCCAGCAGCCAAGATCTAGGGGTCGATGAGCAGTTCTTC.

V and J are TRBV5-6 and TRBJ1-2; 12 bases are a match to TRBD1. J lost 2 bases, V lost 0 bases, and 8 bases had no gene match. The CDR3 has 18 amino acids. Per germline, CDR1 SGHDT and CDR2 YYEEEE. Here the CDR3 reads CASSLAGTGGGLNYGYTF. The CDR3 DNA reads TGTGCCAGCAGCTTGGCAGGGACAGGGGGCGGTCTGAACTATGGCTACACCTTC.

The V gene is TRBV6-5, the J gene TRBJ1-5; D unresolved. Trimming cost V 4 bases and J 4 bases, with 11 bases left between them. Germline CDR1 is MNHEY and CDR2 is SVGAGI. The CDR3 runs to 14 residues. CDR3 in amino acids: CASSLSGYNQPQHF. DNA of the CDR3: TGTGCCAGCAGTTTGTCCGGGTATAATCAGCCCCAGCATTTT.

This clone has just a few counts. The chain couples TRBV27 to TRBJ1-2; no clear D. Germline CDR1 and CDR2: MNHEY and SMNVEV (reference sequence). Between the trimmed V and J ends, which lost 4 bases and 7 bases, there was a span of 19 bases. CDR3 length equals 15 residues. Here the CDR3 reads CASSSWQSRISGYTF. Here the CDR3 DNA reads TGTGCCAGCAGTTCGTGGCAATCGAGGATCAGTGGCTACACCTTC.

The chain links TRBV7-6 to TRBJ2-7; TRBD1 is a possible D gene (5 bases). Trimming left V 1 base short and J 2 bases short, with 12 bases between. Germline assignment: CDR1 SGHVS and CDR2 FNYEAQ. This CDR3 contains 15 residues. CDR3 loop: CASSLEGRTAYEQYF. The CDR3 DNA sequence: TGTGCCAGCAGCTTAGAGGGGCGAACCGCCTACGAGCAGTACTTC.

This clone was counted once. V usage is TRBV27 and J usage is TRBJ1-5, with D uncertain. The CDR3 totals 16 residues. V was clipped by 7 bases and J by 0 bases, with 16 bases between them. Germline CDR1 and CDR2: MNHEY and SMNVEV (reference sequence). CDR3 sequence (DNA): TGTGCCAGCACCTCCCGACACCTCTATAGCAATCAGCCCCAGCATTTT. Its translation: CASTSRHLYSNQPQHF.

The gene calls are TRBV4-1 and TRBJ1-1; 7 nucleotides line up with TRBD1. CDR1 and CDR2 (germline): MGHRA, YSYEKL. V lost 1 base, J lost 2 bases, and 4 bases stayed unmatched. This CDR3 has 15 residues. The CDR3 is CASSQGQGPNTEAFF. CDR3 sequence (DNA): TGCGCCAGCAGCCAAGGACAGGGCCCCAACACTGAAGCTTTCTTT.

This clone has at least ten counts. The J gene is TRBJ2-7, the V gene TRBV19, with 8 bases fitting TRBD1. Germline-derived CDR1 and CDR2 are LNHDA and SQIVND (reference sequence). Germline trimming cut 5 bases from V and 3 bases from J; bases unmatched to any gene: 6. This CDR3 is built from 14 residues. The CDR3 sequence is CASSSGTGIYEQYF. The CDR3 nucleotides are TGTGCCAGTAGTTCCGGGACAGGCATCTACGAGCAGTACTTC.

This clone was recorded once. This chain's CDR3 is CASSIGTGSMNTEAFF. Here the CDR3 DNA reads TGTGCCAGTAGTATCGGGACAGGTTCCATGAACACTGAAGCTTTCTTT. V and J are TRBV19 and TRBJ1-1; 8 positions agree with TRBD1. The germline V gene encodes CDR1 LNHDA and CDR2 SQIVND (reference sequence). Unmatched junction bases numbered 6, after V lost 3 bases and J lost 0 bases. The length of the CDR3 is 16 residues.

In its sample, this clone was seen a few times. The chain couples TRBV5-6 to TRBJ2-7, with D possibly TRBD1 on 7 matching bases. The CDR3 consists of 16 residues. Trimming stripped 4 bases from V and 4 bases from J, with 21 bases between. Germline values: CDR1 SGHDT, CDR2 YYEEEE. DNA for the CDR3: TGTGCCAGCAGCCTGGCGGTCAGGGGGGTGGCTTACGAGCAGTACTTC. Translating gives CASSLAVRGVAYEQYF.

The chain links TRBV7-9 to TRBJ2-7; 9 bases line up with TRBD1. Germline V gives CDR1 SEHNR, CDR2 FQNEAQ (reference sequence). This CDR3 has 14 amino acids. V lost 6 bases to trimming and J lost 6 bases; unmatched junction nucleotides: 9. In DNA form, the CDR3 reads TGTGCCAGCAGACAAATACAGGGGGCGAGCGAGCAGTACTTC. Amino acids: CASRQIQGASEQYF.

The count of this clone is one. V gene TRBV7-2 combines with J gene TRBJ1-2; D remains ambiguous. Germline loops: CDR1 SGHTA, CDR2 FQGNSA. V dropped 3 bases and J dropped 6 bases, with 17 bases sitting between them. The CDR3 contains 15 residues. The CDR3 spells CASSFGYPGSNGYTF. DNA for the CDR3: TGTGCCAGCAGCTTTGGTTATCCCGGGAGTAATGGCTACACCTTC. The full variable domain, rest sourced from reference TRBV7-2 and TRBJ1-2, is GAGVSQSPSNKVTEKGKDVELRCDPISGHTALYWYRQSLGQGLEFLIYFQGNSAPDKSGLPSDRFSAERTGGSVSTLTIQRTQQEDSAVYLCASSFGYPGSNGYTFGSGTRLTVV.

This chain links TRBV9 with TRBJ2-7; possibly TRBD2 for D (5 bases). V was cut by 4 bases and J by 0 bases, with 20 bases left in between. The CDR3 is 17 residues long. CDR1 and CDR2 (germline): SGDLS, YYNGEE. The CDR3 reads CASSKEEAAVSSYEQYF. The CDR3 DNA sequence: TGTGCCAGCAGCAAGGAGGAAGCGGCAGTCAGCTCCTACGAGCAGTACTTC.

The chain carries TRBV18 and TRBJ1-4; D possibly corresponds to TRBD1 (5 bases). There are 15 residues in the CDR3. Trimming pared 1 base from V and 0 bases from J, leaving 6 bases between. Germline V CDR1 and CDR2: KGHSH, LQKENI. The CDR3 here is CASSPQGPTNEKLFF. The DNA for the CDR3 is TGTGCCAGCTCACCACAGGGGCCAACTAATGAAAAACTGTTTTTT.

The chain is built from TRBV6-4 and TRBJ2-1; TRBD1 is a possible D gene (5 bases). The V end lost 4 bases, the J end lost 5 bases, and 12 bases lay between the germline ends. CDR1 and CDR2 (germline): MRHNA, SNTAGT. The CDR3 has 14 amino acids. CDR3 amino acids: CASSGRGADNEQFF. The CDR3 bases are TGTGCCAGCAGTGGAAGGGGTGCCGACAATGAGCAGTTCTTC.